Presented here are 8 T cell receptor beta chains from one specimen sequenced in a study of glioma-infiltrating T cells. Amplification of TCR alpha and beta CDR3 regions from RNA used iRepertoire nested multiplex PCR. Each CDR3 protein is one row after TCRdb ran MiXCR on the multiplex PCR reads. The sample records more than 350,000 distinct CDR3 sequences, more than 35% being singletons. The sample consisted of glioma tissue, nonneoplastic brain tissue, or PBMCs (not recorded which). The receptor set was obtained from a human donor with low-grade glioma or glioblastoma, undergoing nonglioma brain surgery, or in good health (not recorded which).

This clonotype was seen at least ten times. V gene TRBV7-2 combines with J gene TRBJ2-7; D is unclear. Trimming removed 0 bases from V and 0 bases from J, with 6 bases in between. The CDR3 spans 14 residues. The germline V gene has CDR1 SGHTA and CDR2 FQGNSA. CDR3 DNA sequence: TGTGCCAGCAGCTTAGCCGTGAACTCCTACGAGCAGTACTTC. Protein: CASSLAVNSYEQYF.

This clonotype has at least ten counts. V and J are TRBV20-1 and TRBJ1-2; no definite D call. Germline V lookup: CDR1 DFQATT, CDR2 SNEGSKA (reference sequence). CDR3 length: 13 residues. V was shortened by 6 bases and J by 4 bases, with 15 bases between the two germline ends. As DNA, the CDR3 is TGCAGTGCCCCCATGGCGGGATCCTATGGCTACACCTTC. Its protein product is CSAPMAGSYGYTF.

This clonotype was seen repeatedly, ten times or more. The chain joins TRBV27 to TRBJ2-7; 7 bases fit TRBD1. In germline, CDR1 is MNHEY, CDR2 SMNVEV (reference sequence). V dropped 8 bases and J dropped 3; count of bases not matched to a gene: 10. The CDR3 sequence is 14 residues long. The CDR3 region has the DNA TGTGCCAGCTCCTCAGGGACAGCAGTCTACGAGCAGTACTTC. This sequence encodes CASSSGTAVYEQYF.

This chain links TRBV29-1 with TRBJ2-7; 7 nucleotides match TRBD1. The junction had 8 bases not matched to a gene; V was cut back by 6 bases and J by 3 bases. Germline loops: CDR1 SQVTM, CDR2 ANQGSEA. This CDR3 region has 13 residues. The CDR3 nucleotides read TGCAGCGTGTTACAGGGGCGAAGCTACGAGCAGTACTTC. This translates into CSVLQGRSYEQYF.

The V gene is TRBV6-2 or TRBV6-3, the J gene TRBJ2-3; D gene unclear. Germline-derived CDR1 and CDR2 are MNHEY and SVGEGT. CDR3 length: 12 amino acids. The CDR3, as DNA: TGTGGCAGTAGTCCCGGGTCTGATACGCAGTATTTT. Translation gives CGSSPGSDTQYF.

This clonotype has at least ten counts. V and J are TRBV7-2 and TRBJ2-3, with 10 bases identical to TRBD2. Germline V gene sequence: CDR1 SGHTA, CDR2 FQGNSA. The CDR3 is made up of 15 amino acids. V was pared by 3 bases and J by 1 base, with 1 base of the junction left unmatched. In nucleotides, the CDR3 is TGTGCCAGCAGCTTGACTAGCGGGCGCACAGATACGCAGTATTTT. It codes for CASSLTSGRTDTQYF.

The V and J genes are TRBV18 and TRBJ2-3; 9 nucleotides line up with TRBD1. This CDR3 is built from 15 residues. Trimming took 1 base from V and 2 from J; bases not matched to a gene: 1. Germline V gene lookup returns CDR1 KGHSH and CDR2 LQKENI. The CDR3 region is CASSPRTGVTDTQYF. DNA for the CDR3: TGTGCCAGCTCACCACGGACAGGGGTCACAGATACGCAGTATTTT.

This clonotype was counted a single time. Since no conserved phenylalanine or tryptophan closes the CDR3, a read error is the likely cause. This sequence joins TRBV20-1 and TRBJ2-7, with a weak D call TRBD1 (5 bases). The length of the CDR3 is 12 residues. Per germline, CDR1 DFQATT and CDR2 SNEGSKA (reference sequence). Trimming pared 5 bases from V and 2 bases from J, leaving 10 bases between. CDR3 protein: CSAHRGTYEQYL. CDR3 DNA: TGCAGTGCTCATAGGGGAACCTACGAGCAGTACCTC.